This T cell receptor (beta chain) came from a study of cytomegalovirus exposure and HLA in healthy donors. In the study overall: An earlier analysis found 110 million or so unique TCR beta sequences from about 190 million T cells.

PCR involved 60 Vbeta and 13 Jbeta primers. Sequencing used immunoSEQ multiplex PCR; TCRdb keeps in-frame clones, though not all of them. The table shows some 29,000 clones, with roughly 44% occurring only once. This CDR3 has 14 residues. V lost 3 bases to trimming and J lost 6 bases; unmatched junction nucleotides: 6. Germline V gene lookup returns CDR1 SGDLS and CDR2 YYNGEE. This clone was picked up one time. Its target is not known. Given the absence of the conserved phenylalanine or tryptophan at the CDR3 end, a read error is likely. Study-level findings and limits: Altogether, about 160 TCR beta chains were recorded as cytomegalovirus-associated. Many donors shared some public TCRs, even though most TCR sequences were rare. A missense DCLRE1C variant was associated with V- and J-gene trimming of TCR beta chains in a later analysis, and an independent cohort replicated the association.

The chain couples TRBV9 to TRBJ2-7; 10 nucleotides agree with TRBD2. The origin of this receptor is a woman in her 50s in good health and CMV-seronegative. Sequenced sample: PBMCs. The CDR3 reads CASSETSGSVEQYL. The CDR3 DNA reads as TGTGCCAGCAGCGAGACTAGCGGGTCCGTCGAGCAGTACCTC.